The 3 T cell receptor beta chains given below trace back to one sample, sequenced in a study of blood T cells in healthy people across ages (dated by TCRdb to 2013 to 2016). Receptor libraries were prepared by 5' RACE. TCRdb shows the sequencer as Illumina HiSeq 2500. A second PCR of about 6 to 12 cycles was run with a J-beta primer mix and a sample-barcoded 5' primer. In TCRdb, the public reads were trimmed at Q25 with fastp and aligned with MiXCR, with productive beta chains retained. Duplicate CDR3 protein sequences are folded into a single record with the most common DNA and genes. This sample lists some 730,000 distinct CDR3 sequences; over 20% were detected once. 22% of the sample is in the top ten clones. Source material: blood. Receptors originate from a man aged 65-85 years in good health.

This clonotype showed up just a few times. This rearrangement joins TRBV4-3 to TRBJ2-3; 7 bases agree with TRBD2. The CDR3 is 16 amino acids. Looked up from germline, CDR1 is LGHNA and CDR2 is YSLEER. V lost 5 bases to trimming and J lost 0 bases; unmatched junction nucleotides: 8. This CDR3 reads CASSSSGRSSTDTQYF. CDR3 DNA: TGCGCCAGCAGCTCTAGCGGTCGATCTAGCACAGATACGCAGTATTTT.

In its sample, this clonotype was seen a few times. The V call is TRBV29-1, the J call TRBJ2-5; the D gene could be TRBD1 or TRBD2 (5 bases each). The CDR3 length is 13 residues. The V end was cut by 4 bases, the J end by 4 bases, with 13 bases between. Germline CDR1 and CDR2: SQVTM and ANQGSEA. The CDR3 protein is CSVVEGWRETQYF. The CDR3 DNA follows: TGCAGCGTTGTCGAGGGGTGGAGAGAGACCCAGTACTTC.

Many counts were recorded for this clonotype. The chain employs TRBV7-9 and TRBJ1-2; TRBD1 is a possible D gene (5 bases). The CDR3 has 15 residues. Germline assignment: CDR1 SEHNR and CDR2 FQNEAQ (reference sequence). V shed 1 base and J shed 6 bases, with 15 bases lying between them. The CDR3 reads CASSLVGRGGHGYTF. CDR3 bases: TGTGCCAGCAGCTTAGTCGGACGGGGCGGGCATGGCTACACCTTC.